Shown below are 8 T cell receptor beta chains from a single sample sequenced in a study of cytomegalovirus exposure and HLA in healthy donors (dated by TCRdb to the late 2010s). The library was prepared using the immunoSEQ multiplex PCR assay. The multiplex PCR relied on a mix of 60 forward primers for TCR Vbeta segments and 13 reverse primers for TCR Jbeta segments. Held by TCRdb, this immuneACCESS table contains in-frame sequences only and omits some clones. Under half of the omission traces to an unresolved V gene where checked; the cause of the rest is unknown. The sample data list 150,000 to 200,000 clones, and 77% of these were observed just once. The ten largest clones take up around 2.8% of the sample. The sample consisted of PBMCs. These receptors were obtained from a woman between 40 and 50 years old in good health and CMV-seropositive.

This clone was recorded a few times. This chain connects TRBV18 to TRBJ1-2; TRBD1 matches at 7 bases. V lost 1 base to trimming and J lost 5 bases; unmatched junction nucleotides: 7. This CDR3 comprises 15 residues. CDR1 KGHSH and CDR2 LQKENI come from the germline V gene. The CDR3 reads CASSPRGTVLYGYTF. The CDR3 DNA sequence: TGTGCCAGCTCACCACGGGGGACAGTTCTATATGGCTACACCTTC.

The chain uses TRBV9 and TRBJ1-2, with 8 bases lining up with TRBD1. V lost 0 bases and J lost 7; bases outside the gene matches: 8. This CDR3 is 15 amino acids long. Germline loops: CDR1 SGDLS, CDR2 YYNGEE. CDR3 DNA sequence: TGTGCCAGCAGCGTAGCCCCAGACAGGGGCGGTGGCTACACCTTC. It encodes CASSVAPDRGGGYTF.

This clone showed up just a few times. The genes are TRBV9 and TRBJ2-5; TRBD2 is a possible D gene (6 bases). The CDR3 spans 16 residues. The germline V gene encodes CDR1 SGDLS and CDR2 YYNGEE. The germline V and J ends were trimmed by 5 bases and 2 bases, with 19 bases remaining between them. The CDR3 is CASSASVAETQETQYF. The CDR3 region has the DNA TGTGCCAGCAGTGCCTCGGTAGCGGAGACTCAAGAGACCCAGTACTTC.

The sample holds one count of this clone. The chain is built from TRBV6-5 and TRBJ1-2; 7 positions match TRBD1. Germline V CDR1 and CDR2: MNHEY, SVGAGI. The J segment lost 7 bases and the V segment lost 2 bases, leaving 7 bases of the junction unmatched. The CDR3 sequence is 14 residues long. CDR3 DNA: TGTGCCAGCAGTTACGATAGGGGGCGTAGTGGCTACACCTTC. It encodes CASSYDRGRSGYTF.

In this sample, this clone turned up a few times. This chain uses TRBV28 with TRBJ2-3, with a weak D call TRBD1 (6 bases). CDR1 is MDHEN, CDR2 SYDVKM, per germline. With 6 bases removed from V and 2 bases from J, the gap between germline ends came to 9 bases. The CDR3 length is 13 residues. The CDR3 is CASRTGYTDTQYF. CDR3 DNA: TGTGCCAGCAGAACAGGGTACACAGATACGCAGTATTTT.

CDR3 amino acids: CASSVSWANEQFF. Here the CDR3 DNA reads TGTGCCAGCAGCGTCTCCTGGGCCAATGAGCAGTTCTTC. This chain links TRBV9 with TRBJ2-1; no clear D. CDR3 length equals 13 residues. V was pared by 2 bases and J by 6 bases, with 9 bases between. The V gene's germline CDR1 is SGDLS and CDR2 YYNGEE.

V and J are TRBV5-1 and TRBJ2-5; D possibly corresponds to TRBD1 (7 bases). The germline V gene encodes CDR1 SGHRS and CDR2 YFSETQ. V lost 3 bases and J lost 5, with 17 bases in between. The CDR3 is 15 residues long. CDR3 sequence reads: CASSSNLAGGETQYF. CDR3 sequence (DNA): TGCGCCAGCAGCTCCAACCTCGCAGGGGGGGAGACCCAGTACTTC. Combining the CDR3 with reference TRBV5-1 and TRBJ2-5 gives the whole variable domain KAGVTQTPRYLIKTRGQQVTLSCSPISGHRSVSWYQQTPGQGLQFLFEYFSETQRNKGNFPGRFSGRQFSNSRSEMNVSTLELGDSALYLCASSSNLAGGETQYFGPGTRLLVL.

The chain uses TRBV5-1 and TRBJ2-7; TRBD1 aligns across 9 bases. In germline, CDR1 is SGHRS, CDR2 YFSETQ. This CDR3 has 15 amino acids. The V and J ends lost 1 base and 5 bases, in that order; junction bases with no gene match: 7. CDR3 bases: TGCGCCAGCAGCTTGAGTGGACAGGGGTTCCACGAGCAGTACTTC. It encodes CASSLSGQGFHEQYF.